The clone carrying this T cell receptor beta chain was seen a few times. Antigen unknown. UMIs and sample barcodes were carried by the TCR alpha and TCR beta cDNA libraries that 5'RACE produced using constant-segment primers. TCRdb re-called the 5' RACE reads with MiXCR, one entry per CDR3 protein. The sample carries approximately 300,000 distinct CDR3 sequences, less than 20% recorded once. The data derive from a study of T-cell memory formation after mild COVID-19. Study-wide points: Among contracting clones, CD4+ were mainly CM/EM and CD8+ enriched in EMRA. Clones contracting across day 15 to 85 had a balanced CD4/CD8 profile; later expanding clones leaned CD4+.

The source of this sequence is a man aged 18 to 35 who had mild COVID-19 (a few samples of this study predate the infection). Cell type and time point are not known. Material: PBMCs or a T cell subset sorted from them (not recorded which).

The CDR3 region is CASSLGNDQPQHF. The CDR3 bases are TGCGCCAGCAGCTTGGGAAATGATCAGCCCCAGCATTTT. This rearrangement joins TRBV5-1 to TRBJ1-5; D is uncertain. The germline V and J ends were trimmed by 0 bases and 5 bases, with 6 bases remaining between them. Germline V gene lookup returns CDR1 SGHRS and CDR2 YFSETQ. The CDR3 is 13 amino acids.